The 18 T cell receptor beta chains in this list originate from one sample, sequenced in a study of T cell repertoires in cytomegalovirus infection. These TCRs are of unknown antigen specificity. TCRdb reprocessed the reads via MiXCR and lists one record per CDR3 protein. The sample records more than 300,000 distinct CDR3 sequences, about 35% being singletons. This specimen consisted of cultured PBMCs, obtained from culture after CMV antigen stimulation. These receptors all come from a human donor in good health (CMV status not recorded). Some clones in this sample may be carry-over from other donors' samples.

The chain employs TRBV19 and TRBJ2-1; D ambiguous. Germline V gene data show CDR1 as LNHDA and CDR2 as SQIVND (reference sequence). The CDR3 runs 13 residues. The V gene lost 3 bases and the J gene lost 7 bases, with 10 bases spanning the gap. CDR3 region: CASSIPTGNEQFF. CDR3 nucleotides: TGTGCCAGTAGTATCCCGACTGGGAATGAGCAGTTCTTC.

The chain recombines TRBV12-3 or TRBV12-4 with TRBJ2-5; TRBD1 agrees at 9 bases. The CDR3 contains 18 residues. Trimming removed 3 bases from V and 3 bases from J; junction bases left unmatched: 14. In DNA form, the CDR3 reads TGTGCCAGCAGTTTTTCAAGGGGAATACAGGGGGCCGAAGAGACCCAGTACTTC. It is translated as CASSFSRGIQGAEETQYF.

The CDR3 nucleotides are TGCAGAGGGAACTCGAACACTGAAGCTTTCTTT. This gives the protein CRGNSNTEAFF. The chain carries TRBV29-1 and TRBJ1-1; D remains unclear. The germline gives CDR1 SQVTM, CDR2 ANQGSEA. The CDR3 has 11 residues.

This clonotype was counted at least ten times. CDR3 amino acids: CASSSSTGDSPLHF. In nucleotides, the CDR3 is TGTGCCAGCAGCTCTTCGACAGGGGATTCACCCCTCCACTTT. The chain combines TRBV7-8 with TRBJ1-6; 8 bases agree with TRBD1. CDR1 and CDR2 (germline): SGHVS, FQNEAQ. The CDR3 totals 14 residues. The junction had 4 bases not matched to a gene; V was cut back by 4 bases and J by 8 bases.

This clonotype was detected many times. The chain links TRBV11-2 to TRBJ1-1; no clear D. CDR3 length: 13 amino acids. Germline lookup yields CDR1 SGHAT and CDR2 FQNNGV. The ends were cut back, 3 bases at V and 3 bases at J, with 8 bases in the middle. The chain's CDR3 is CASSLDADTEAFF. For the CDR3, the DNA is TGTGCCAGCAGCTTGGACGCGGACACTGAAGCTTTCTTT. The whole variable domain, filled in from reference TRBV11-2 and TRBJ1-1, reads EAGVAQSPRYKIIEKRQSVAFWCNPISGHATLYWYQQILGQGPKLLIQFQNNGVVDDSQLPKDRFSAERLKGVDSTLKIQPAKLEDSAVYLCASSLDADTEAFFGQGTRLTVV.

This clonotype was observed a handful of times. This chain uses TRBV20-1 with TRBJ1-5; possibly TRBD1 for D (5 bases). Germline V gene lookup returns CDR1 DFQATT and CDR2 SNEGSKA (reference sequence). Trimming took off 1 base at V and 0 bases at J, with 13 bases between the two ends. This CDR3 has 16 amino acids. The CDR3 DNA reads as TGCAGTGCTAGAGGGGACGTAGAGGATAGCAATCAGCCCCAGCATTTT. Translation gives CSARGDVEDSNQPQHF.

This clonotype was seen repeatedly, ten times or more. CDR3 DNA sequence: TGTGCCAGCAGCTCTCCGGGACAGGGGAATGAAAAACTGTTTTTT. Its translation is CASSSPGQGNEKLFF. The rearrangement uses TRBV7-2 and TRBJ1-4; the match to TRBD1 covers 10 bases. V lost 4 bases, J lost 5 bases, and 4 bases stayed unmatched. The CDR3 totals 15 residues. Germline CDR1 SGHTA, CDR2 FQGNSA.

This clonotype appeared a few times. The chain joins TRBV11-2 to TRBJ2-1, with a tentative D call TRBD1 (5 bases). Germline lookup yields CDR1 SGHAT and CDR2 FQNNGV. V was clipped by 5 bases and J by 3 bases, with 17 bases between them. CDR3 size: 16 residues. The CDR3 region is CASSRWISRDYNEQFF. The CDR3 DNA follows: TGTGCCAGCAGCCGATGGATCAGCAGGGACTACAATGAGCAGTTCTTC. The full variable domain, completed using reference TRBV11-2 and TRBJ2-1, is EAGVAQSPRYKIIEKRQSVAFWCNPISGHATLYWYQQILGQGPKLLIQFQNNGVVDDSQLPKDRFSAERLKGVDSTLKIQPAKLEDSAVYLCASSRWISRDYNEQFFGPGTRLTVL.

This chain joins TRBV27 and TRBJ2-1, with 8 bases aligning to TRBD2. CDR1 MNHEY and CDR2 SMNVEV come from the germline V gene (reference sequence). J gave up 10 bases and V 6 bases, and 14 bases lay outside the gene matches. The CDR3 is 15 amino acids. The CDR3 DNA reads TGTGCCAGCAGCCTGGGACTAGAGGGTCTCAAAGAGCAGTTCTTC. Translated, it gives CASSLGLEGLKEQFF.

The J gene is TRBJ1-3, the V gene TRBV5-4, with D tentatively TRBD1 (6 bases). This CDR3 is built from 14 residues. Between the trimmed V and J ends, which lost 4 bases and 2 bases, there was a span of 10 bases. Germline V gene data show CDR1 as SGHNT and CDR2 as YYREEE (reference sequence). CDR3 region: CASSKQGAGNTIYF. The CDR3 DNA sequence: TGTGCCAGCAGCAAACAGGGTGCTGGAAACACCATATATTTT.

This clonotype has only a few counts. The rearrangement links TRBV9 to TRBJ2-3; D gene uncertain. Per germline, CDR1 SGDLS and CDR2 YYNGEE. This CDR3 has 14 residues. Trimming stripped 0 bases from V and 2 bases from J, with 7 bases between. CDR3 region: CASSVGGYTDTQYF. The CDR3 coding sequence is TGTGCCAGCAGCGTAGGGGGATACACAGATACGCAGTATTTT.

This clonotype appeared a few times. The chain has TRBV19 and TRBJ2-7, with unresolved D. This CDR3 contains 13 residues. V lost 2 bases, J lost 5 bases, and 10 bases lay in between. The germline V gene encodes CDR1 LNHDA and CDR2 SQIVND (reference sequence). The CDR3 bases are TGTGCCAGTAGTATAATCCAGAACGACGAGCAGTACTTC. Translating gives CASSIIQNDEQYF.

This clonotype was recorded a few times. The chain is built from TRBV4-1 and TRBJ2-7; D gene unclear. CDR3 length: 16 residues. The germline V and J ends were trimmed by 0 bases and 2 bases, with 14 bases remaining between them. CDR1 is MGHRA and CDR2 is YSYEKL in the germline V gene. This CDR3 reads CASSQEGAIGTYEQYV. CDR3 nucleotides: TGCGCCAGCAGCCAAGAAGGAGCAATCGGAACCTACGAGCAGTACGTC.

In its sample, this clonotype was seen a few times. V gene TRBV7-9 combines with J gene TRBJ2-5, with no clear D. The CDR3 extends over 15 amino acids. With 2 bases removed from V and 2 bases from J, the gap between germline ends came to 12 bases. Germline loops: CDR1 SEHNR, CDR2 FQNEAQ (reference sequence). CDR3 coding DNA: TGTGCCAGCAGCTTATTTTTAGGGCAACAAGAGACCCAGTACTTC. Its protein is CASSLFLGQQETQYF.

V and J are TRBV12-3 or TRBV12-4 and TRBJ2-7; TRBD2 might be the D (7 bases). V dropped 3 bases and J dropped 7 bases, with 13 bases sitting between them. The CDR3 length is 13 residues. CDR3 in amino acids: CASSFGGGGEQYF. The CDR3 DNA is TGTGCCAGCAGTTTCGGGGGAGGGGGGGAGCAGTACTTC.

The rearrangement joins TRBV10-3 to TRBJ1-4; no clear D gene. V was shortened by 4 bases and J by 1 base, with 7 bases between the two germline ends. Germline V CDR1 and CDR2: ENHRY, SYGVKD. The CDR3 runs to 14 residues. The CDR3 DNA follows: TGTGCCATCAGTGGACCAGAAACTAATGAAAAACTGTTTTTT. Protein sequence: CAISGPETNEKLFF.

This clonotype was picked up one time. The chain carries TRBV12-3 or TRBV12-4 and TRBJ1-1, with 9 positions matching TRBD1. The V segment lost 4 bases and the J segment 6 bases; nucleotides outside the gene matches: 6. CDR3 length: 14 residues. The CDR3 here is CASSSQGARSEAFF. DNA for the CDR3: TGTGCCAGCAGTTCACAGGGGGCAAGGTCTGAAGCTTTCTTT.

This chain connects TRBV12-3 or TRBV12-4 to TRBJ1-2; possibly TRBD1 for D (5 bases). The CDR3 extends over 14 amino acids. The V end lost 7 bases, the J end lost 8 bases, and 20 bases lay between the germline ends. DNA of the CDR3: TGTGCCAGCATTAGGGGCGGGGGATTTGAGGGCTACACCTTC. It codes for CASIRGGGFEGYTF.